The 13 T cell receptor beta chains given below trace back to one sample, sequenced in a study of control samples from healthy donors and cancer patients. Data came from immunoSEQ multiplex PCR; TCRdb stores just in-frame clones and leaves some out. The data show about 12,000 clones, with around 89% seen just once and around 3% held by the top ten. Sequenced sample: formalin-fixed, paraffin-embedded tissue. Receptor source: a male donor with melanoma.

The chain combines TRBV21-1 with TRBJ2-7; the table's TRBD1 call for D was not verified on the DNA. TRBV21-1 is noted as a pseudogene. This CDR3 contains 12 residues. The DNA for the CDR3 is TGTGCCAGCATGACAGGTCGGTACGAGCAGTACTTC. Translation gives CASMTGRYEQYF.

This chain uses TRBV7-9 with TRBJ2-4, with 9 bases that match TRBD1. Per germline, CDR1 SEHNR and CDR2 FQNEAQ (reference sequence). Trimming removed 5 bases from V and 3 bases from J; junction bases left unmatched: 8. The CDR3 covers 16 residues. The CDR3 protein is CASSLRTGEDKNIQYF. The CDR3 DNA is TGTGCCAGCAGCCTCCGGACAGGGGAGGACAAAAACATTCAGTACTTC. The full variable domain, rest sourced from reference TRBV7-9 and TRBJ2-4, is DTGVSQNPRHKITKRGQNVTFRCDPISEHNRLYWYRQTLGQGPEFLTYFQNEAQLEKSRLLSDRFSAERPKGSFSTLEIQRTEQGDSAMYLCASSLRTGEDKNIQYFGAGTRLSVL.

The chain has TRBV7-3 and TRBJ2-1, with D possibly matching TRBD2 (5 bases). The V gene's germline CDR1 is SGHTA and CDR2 FQGTGA. The CDR3 is 15 amino acids. The ends were cut back, 6 bases at V and 9 bases at J, with 21 bases in the middle. The CDR3 loop is CASSRSRNSRGEQFF. In nucleotides, the CDR3 is TGTGCCAGCAGTCGGAGTCGGAACAGTCGGGGTGAGCAGTTCTTC.

The chain is built from TRBV6-2 or TRBV6-3 and TRBJ2-1, with TRBD2 matching over 13 bases. This CDR3 has 17 amino acids. Germline V gene sequence: CDR1 MNHEY, CDR2 SVGEGT. After removal of 6 bases from V and 7 bases from J, the junction contained 12 bases not matched to a gene. CDR3 in amino acids: CASSRKLAGGPGNEQFF. The DNA of the CDR3 is TGTGCCAGCAGCCGTAAACTAGCGGGAGGGCCCGGAAATGAGCAGTTCTTC.

The V call is TRBV9, the J call TRBJ2-1, with no clear D. The CDR3 extends over 14 amino acids. Germline V gene lookup returns CDR1 SGDLS and CDR2 YYNGEE. V was shortened by 4 bases and J by 12 bases, with 20 bases between the two germline ends. CDR3 sequence reads: CASSLNYLQLGQFF. CDR3 sequence (DNA): TGTGCCAGCAGCCTGAACTACCTCCAATTAGGGCAGTTCTTC.

The chain is built from TRBV4-1 and TRBJ2-7; 8 bases align to TRBD1. Germline CDR1 reads MGHRA; CDR2 reads YSYEKL. This CDR3 has 16 residues. The V and J ends lost 1 base and 0 bases, in that order; junction bases with no gene match: 5. CDR3 DNA: TGCGCCAGCAGCCAAGGGCCGGACAGGGCCTCCTACGAGCAGTACTTC. Residues: CASSQGPDRASYEQYF.

As concerns this clone: The identical CDR3 is also encoded by other nucleotide sequences in the sample. The chain carries TRBV2 and TRBJ2-5, with TRBD1 matching 9 bases. Germline CDR1 is SNHLY and CDR2 is FYNNEI. V lost 6 bases, J lost 3 bases, and 5 bases stayed unmatched. This CDR3 comprises 14 residues. The CDR3 loop is CASSGGQGKETQYF. The CDR3 coding sequence is TGTGCCAGCAGCGGGGGACAGGGAAAAGAGACCCAGTACTTC.

The rearrangement uses TRBV4-1 and TRBJ2-7; no clear D. V shed 1 base and J shed 3 bases, with 13 bases lying between them. Germline assignment: CDR1 MGHRA and CDR2 YSYEKL. The CDR3 extends over 15 amino acids. The CDR3 DNA sequence: TGCGCCAGCAGCCAAGGGGTCCAATCCTACTACGAGCAGTACTTC. Encoded protein: CASSQGVQSYYEQYF.

This clone came up once. The chain employs TRBV9 and TRBJ2-7, with 12 bases that match TRBD2. CDR1 and CDR2 (germline): SGDLS, YYNGEE. CDR3 size: 18 residues. V lost 4 bases, J lost 0 bases, and 11 bases stayed unmatched. CDR3 amino acids: CASSSPFGTSGLSYEQYF. CDR3 coding DNA: TGTGCCAGCAGCTCACCTTTCGGGACTAGCGGGCTCTCCTACGAGCAGTACTTC.

The chain employs TRBV7-3 and TRBJ2-1, with 13 bases fitting TRBD2. J gave up 12 bases and V 5 bases, and 4 bases lay outside the gene matches. The CDR3 is 13 amino acids. Per the germline V gene, CDR1 is SGHTA and CDR2 is FQGTGA. Here the CDR3 reads CASSDRTSGRQFF. The CDR3 bases are TGTGCCAGCAGCGACCGGACTAGCGGGAGGCAGTTCTTC.

This rearrangement joins TRBV6-5 to TRBJ1-2; weak D call: TRBD1 (6 bases). The CDR3 extends over 15 amino acids. Germline V gene sequence: CDR1 MNHEY, CDR2 SVGAGI. V shed 0 bases and J shed 2 bases, with 10 bases lying between them. This CDR3 is CASSYSADRNYGYTF. The CDR3 nucleotides read TGTGCCAGCAGTTACTCAGCCGACAGGAACTATGGCTACACCTTC.

The chain links TRBV15 to TRBJ1-5; unclear D gene. The CDR3 extends over 13 amino acids. The germline V gene has CDR1 LNHNV and CDR2 YYDKDF (reference sequence). V lost 5 bases, J lost 2 bases, and 7 bases lay in between. The CDR3 sequence is CATSPGGNQPQHF. The CDR3 DNA is TGTGCCACCAGCCCCGGGGGCAATCAGCCCCAGCATTTT.

The rearrangement links TRBV13 to TRBJ2-1; D is undetermined. Germline values: CDR1 PRHDT, CDR2 FYEKMQ (reference sequence). V was trimmed by 4 bases and J by 0 bases, leaving 16 bases between them. There are 17 residues in the CDR3. The CDR3 nucleotides read TGTGCCAGCAGCTATACCCCCGCAGTTCGCTCCTACAATGAGCAGTTCTTC. As protein: CASSYTPAVRSYNEQFF.